The source of this TCR beta chain is a study of identical twins. TCRdb passed the 5' RACE reads through MiXCR, listing each CDR3 protein once. The data hold 690,000 or so distinct CDR3 sequences, with less than 10% observed a single time. Between the trimmed V and J ends, which lost 2 bases and 0 bases, there was a span of 7 bases. Germline V gene lookup returns CDR1 MNHEY and CDR2 SVGAGI. This CDR3 is 15 amino acids long. In its sample, this clonotype was seen many times. These data were also reused for a study on yellow fever vaccine responses in identical twins.

The sequence came from a woman younger than 30 in good health. The rearrangement links TRBV6-5 to TRBJ2-2; weak D call: TRBD2 (5 bases). The source material was PBMCs. The CDR3, as DNA: TGTGCCAGCAGTTACAAGCGGACGAACACCGGGGAGCTGTTTTTT. Translation gives CASSYKRTNTGELFF.